The 21 T cell receptor beta chains presented below share a single source sample, sequenced in a study of CD8+ T cells in alopecia areata. Treatment defined: oral pan-JAK inhibitor, 5-10 mg twice daily. Sequencing used cDNA as its template, made by extracting RNA and reverse transcribing it. Assay: immunoSEQ multiplex PCR; the TCRdb copy retains only in-frame clones and omits some. This table holds around 200,000 clones, around 50% found once. This sample comprised CD8+ T cells sorted from blood, obtained at week 24, from a patient treated with tofacitinib. These receptor sequences come from a human donor with alopecia areata.

The chain carries TRBV5-6 and TRBJ1-1; no firm D call. Germline lookup yields CDR1 SGHDT and CDR2 YYEEEE. This CDR3 is 12 amino acids long. Trimming stripped 4 bases from V and 0 bases from J, with 4 bases between. The CDR3 DNA reads as TGTGCCAGCAGCGTTATGAACACTGAAGCTTTCTTT. Translation: CASSVMNTEAFF.

The chain uses TRBV2 and TRBJ1-4; 7 bases are shared with TRBD1. CDR1 and CDR2 (germline): SNHLY, FYNNEI. The CDR3 sequence is 13 residues long. V lost 8 bases and J lost 6; bases outside the gene matches: 6. CDR3 bases: TGTGCCAGCGGAGGACAGGCGGATGAAAAACTGTTTTTT. It yields the protein CASGGQADEKLFF.

The chain carries TRBV5-6 and TRBJ2-3; D is unresolved. Trimming stripped 2 bases from V and 0 bases from J, with 7 bases between. The CDR3 sequence is 14 residues long. Germline CDR1 SGHDT, CDR2 YYEEEE. The chain's CDR3 is CASSFQFSTDTQYF. DNA of the CDR3: TGTGCCAGCAGCTTTCAGTTTAGCACAGATACGCAGTATTTT.

This clone appeared once. The chain joins TRBV2 to TRBJ2-4; the D is unclear. Germline V gene sequence: CDR1 SNHLY, CDR2 FYNNEI. The CDR3 extends over 15 amino acids. Trimming took off 3 bases at V and 3 bases at J, with 12 bases between the two ends. CDR3 sequence: CASSEIYSGKNIQYF. In DNA form, the CDR3 reads TGTGCCAGCAGTGAGATATACTCGGGCAAAAACATTCAGTACTTC.

As to this clone: Other DNA sequences of this sample code for an identical CDR3. This chain links TRBV5-6 with TRBJ1-6; D uncertain. Germline values: CDR1 SGHDT, CDR2 YYEEEE. This CDR3 region has 12 residues. V was cut by 0 bases and J by 10 bases, with 5 bases left in between. The CDR3 DNA reads TGTGCCAGCAGCTTGGGTTCGTCACCCCTCCACTTT. Amino acids: CASSLGSSPLHF.

This clone was seen just once. The chain has TRBV30 and TRBJ2-5; D is possibly TRBD2 (5 bases). Germline values: CDR1 GTSNPN, CDR2 SVGIG (reference sequence). This CDR3 has 15 amino acids. V lost 4 bases to trimming and J lost 5 bases, with 20 bases between them. CDR3 loop: CAWNPPGGLWETQYF. The CDR3 region has the DNA TGTGCCTGGAACCCCCCCGGAGGTTTATGGGAGACCCAGTACTTC.

In nucleotides, the CDR3 is TGTGCTAGTGGTTTCGTGGACGTCTATGGCTACACCTTC. Its translation is CASGFVDVYGYTF. The chain combines TRBV12-5 with TRBJ1-2; no firm D call. V lost 3 bases and J lost 4, with 9 bases in between. Germline CDR1 LGHNT, CDR2 FRNRAP. This CDR3 is built from 13 residues.

This clone has just one count. The chain uses TRBV13 and TRBJ1-1; 11 nucleotides align to TRBD1. V lost 4 bases, J lost 4 bases, and 17 bases stayed unmatched. The CDR3 is 19 amino acids. CDR1 is PRHDT and CDR2 is FYEKMQ in the germline V gene (reference sequence). The CDR3 here is CASSSGQGAMFMRITEAFF. The CDR3 bases are TGTGCCAGCAGCTCCGGACAGGGGGCGATGTTTATGAGGATCACTGAAGCTTTCTTT.

The gene calls are TRBV13 and TRBJ2-3, with D uncertain. The CDR3 has 14 residues. From germline, CDR1 is PRHDT and CDR2 FYEKMQ (reference sequence). V lost 4 bases to trimming and J lost 1 base, with 9 bases between them. DNA of the CDR3: TGTGCCAGCAGCTCGGCCCTCCGCACAGATACGCAGTATTTT. Amino acids: CASSSALRTDTQYF.

In its sample, this clone was seen a few times. This chain links TRBV14 with TRBJ1-2, with 8 bases lining up with TRBD1. The CDR3 length is 16 residues. J lost 0 bases, V lost 4 bases, and 7 bases had no gene match. The germline gives CDR1 SGHDN, CDR2 FVKESK. The CDR3 reads CASSRQGTGPNYGYTF. DNA of the CDR3: TGTGCCAGCAGCCGACAGGGGACCGGTCCTAACTATGGCTACACCTTC.

The chain is built from TRBV29-1 and TRBJ2-2; no reliable D call. The V gene's germline CDR1 is SQVTM and CDR2 ANQGSEA. The CDR3 has 11 residues. Trimming removed 4 bases at V and 7 bases at J, with 7 bases between. CDR3 sequence reads: CSVGASGELFF. CDR3 in DNA: TGCAGCGTTGGGGCGAGCGGGGAGCTGTTTTTT.

This clone was observed a handful of times. As DNA, the CDR3 is TGTGCCAGCAACCAGTGGGGGGACGGGTACAATGAGCAGTTCTTC. It encodes CASNQWGDGYNEQFF. V and J are TRBV9 and TRBJ2-1, with TRBD2 as a possible D gene (6 bases). This CDR3 contains 15 residues. Trimming shortened V by 6 bases and J by 4 bases, and 17 bases separated the two germline ends. The germline V gene encodes CDR1 SGDLS and CDR2 YYNGEE.

There are a few counts of this clone. This rearrangement joins TRBV23-1 to TRBJ1-2; 7 bases agree with TRBD1. TRBV23-1 is reported as an ORF; its role is uncertain. This CDR3 spans 13 amino acids. After removal of 6 bases from V and 14 bases from J, the junction contained 15 bases not matched to a gene. The CDR3 region is CASSPGQPFEGTF. The CDR3 DNA is TGCGCCAGCAGCCCGGGACAGCCCTTCGAGGGGACCTTC.

This clone has only a few counts. One end of the junction does not line up with germline, which may come from a read error. The chain joins TRBV4-1 to TRBJ2-7; 7 bases map to TRBD1. From germline, CDR1 is MGHRA and CDR2 YSYEKL. The CDR3 loop spans 14 amino acids. The CDR3, as DNA: TGCGCCAGCAGACAAGGGACAGCGGCCTACGAGCAGTACTTC. It is translated as CASRQGTAAYEQYF.

This clone showed up just a few times. Here the CDR3 DNA reads TGTGCCATCAGTGACCTACAGGGAAATGAGCAGTTCTTC. Translating it yields CAISDLQGNEQFF. The chain employs TRBV10-3 and TRBJ2-1; D may be TRBD1 (6 bases). Trimming pared 3 bases from V and 7 bases from J, leaving 10 bases between. The germline V gene encodes CDR1 ENHRY and CDR2 SYGVKD. The CDR3 sequence is 13 residues long.

The J gene is TRBJ2-5, the V gene TRBV13; D call uncertain. Germline V gene lookup returns CDR1 PRHDT and CDR2 FYEKMQ (reference sequence). The ends were cut back, 4 bases at V and 3 bases at J, with 9 bases in the middle. This CDR3 has 13 amino acids. The CDR3 sequence is CASSSRGEETQYF. Written as DNA, the CDR3 is TGTGCCAGCAGCTCCCGTGGGGAAGAGACCCAGTACTTC.

This clone showed up just a few times. The chain has TRBV10-3 and TRBJ2-3; no clear D gene. The CDR3 runs to 13 residues. V gave up 3 bases and J gave up 0 bases, with 4 bases separating them. In germline, CDR1 is ENHRY, CDR2 SYGVKD. For the CDR3, the DNA is TGTGCCATCAGTGATTTAAGCACAGATACGCAGTATTTT. This codes for CAISDLSTDTQYF.

The chain recombines TRBV10-3 with TRBJ2-3, with 10 positions matching TRBD2. From germline, CDR1 is ENHRY and CDR2 SYGVKD. Trimming took 5 bases from V and 2 from J; bases not matched to a gene: 7. This CDR3 spans 16 amino acids. The CDR3 DNA follows: TGTGCCATCAGTCTCGGGACTAGCGTTACCACAGATACGCAGTATTTT. It is translated as CAISLGTSVTTDTQYF.

The chain uses TRBV9 and TRBJ2-1; D is possibly TRBD2 (5 bases). From germline, CDR1 is SGDLS and CDR2 YYNGEE. The CDR3 contains 13 residues. With 4 bases removed from V and 6 bases from J, the gap between germline ends came to 11 bases. The CDR3 sequence is CASSPPAGNEQFF. CDR3 DNA: TGTGCCAGCAGCCCCCCGGCGGGCAATGAGCAGTTCTTC.

The chain is built from TRBV14 and TRBJ2-7, with D perhaps matching TRBD1 or TRBD2 (5 bases each). Trimming removed 3 bases at V and 2 bases at J, with 11 bases between. The CDR3 runs 14 residues. Germline assignment: CDR1 SGHDN and CDR2 FVKESK. In nucleotides, the CDR3 is TGTGCCAGCAGCCAGAAGAAGGGACCCTACGAGCAGTACTTC. Protein sequence: CASSQKKGPYEQYF.

The rearrangement links TRBV13 to TRBJ2-5; TRBD2 matches 14 bases. The V gene end was trimmed by 6 bases and the J gene end by 5 bases; junction bases not matched to a gene: 5. The CDR3 has 15 residues. Germline V gene lookup returns CDR1 PRHDT and CDR2 FYEKMQ (reference sequence). CDR3 DNA: TGTGCCAGCAGAAGGACTAGCGGGGGGTCGGAGACCCAGTACTTC. This translates into CASRRTSGGSETQYF.